This TCR beta chain was retrieved from a study of radiotherapy plus CTLA-4 blockade in lung cancer (dated by TCRdb to 2016 to 2018). About the study as a whole: Objective responses were observed in 18% of enrolled patients, and disease control was achieved in approximately 29%. General study outcomes and caveats: Early dynamic changes in blood T cell clones, together with increased serum interferon-beta after radiation, were reported as the strongest predictors of response. After treatment with radiotherapy and ipilimumab, TCR clones that originated in tumors expanded in peripheral blood.

This clone was seen only once. Its antigen has not been determined. Per-base qualities were not stored, and no clone one base away is much larger. Library preparation was by the immunoSEQ multiplex PCR assay. In its TCRdb copy, this immuneACCESS table keeps in-frame sequences only and misses some clones. Where compared with another copy, unresolved V genes explain less than half of these, and the others have no known cause. The sample table contains around 78,000 clones; only one count was recorded for more than 60% of them. In total, the top ten clones hold 3% to 5% of the sample. The study tested focal radiation therapy combined with CTLA-4 blockade (ipilimumab) in patients with chemo-refractory metastatic non-small-cell lung cancer. According to the germline V gene, CDR1 reads LGHNT and CDR2 reads FRNRAP. V drops 6 bases and J drops 4 bases, leaving 13 bases in between. Counted from cysteine to phenylalanine, this CDR3 has 13 amino acids. Only the CDR3 portion is preserved as DNA: 39 bases, with reading frame beginning at the first base.

This clonotype was obtained from a human donor with non-small cell lung cancer who had a partial response to radiotherapy plus ipilimumab. Some clones in this sample may be carry-over from other donors' samples. The rearranged segments are TRBV12-5 and TRBJ2-7, with TRBD1 tentatively as D gene (6 bases match). Sequenced here: peripheral blood, sampled from a patient treated with radiotherapy plus ipilimumab. The sequenced DNA is TGTGCTAGTGGGGGGGACATTCCTTACGAGCAGTACTTC. Translated, this is CASGGDIPYEQYF.